This is a list of T cell receptor beta chains from one sample in a study of T cell clonotyping in hematopoietic cell transplantation. Data came from immunoSEQ multiplex PCR; TCRdb stores just in-frame clones and leaves some out. The table lists 12,000 or so clones, 89% of them singletons, with 3% to 4.5% in the top ten. The sequencing sample was made of peripheral blood mononuclear cells. The receptors here all came from a human donor who either received an allogeneic hematopoietic cell transplant for a myeloid malignancy or was a related donor (not recorded which). Some clones in this sample may be carry-over from other donors' samples. CDR3s include the opening cysteine and the closing phenylalanine or tryptophan. A D gene is named only where the DNA matches it firmly. Only some rows state a clone size, as once, few, many or a class for expanded clones.

clone_size	d_call	v_call	j_call	cdr3_aa	cdr3_nt
-	-	TRBV5-1	TRBJ2-3	CASSLGNVRTDTQYF	TGCGCCAGCAGCTTAGGGAACGTCCGCACAGATACGCAGTATTTT
-	TRBD2	TRBV7-2	TRBJ2-3	CASSLEAGVADTQYF	TGTGCCAGCAGCTTAGAGGCGGGGGTGGCAGATACGCAGTATTTT
-	-	TRBV30	TRBJ1-6	CAWSTVRGMNSPLHF	TGTGCCTGGAGTACGGTCCGGGGTATGAATTCACCCCTCCACTTT
-	-	TRBV12-5	TRBJ2-7	CASGAGTGLAGTYEQYF	TGTGCTAGTGGTGCCGGGACAGGGCTAGCGGGGACCTACGAGCAGTACTTC
-	-	TRBV9	TRBJ1-2	CASSVAQNYGYTF	TGTGCCAGCAGCGTAGCACAGAACTATGGCTACACCTTC
once	-	TRBV27	TRBJ2-7	CASSSGTYEQYF	TGTGCCAGCAGTTCAGGCACCTACGAGCAGTACTTC
-	TRBD2	TRBV29-1	TRBJ2-1	CSVELAGAQFF	TGCAGCGTAGAGCTAGCGGGGGCCCAGTTCTTC
-	-	TRBV6-5	TRBJ1-1	CASSMEGDRNTEAFF	TGTGCCAGCAGCATGGAAGGGGATCGGAACACTGAAGCTTTCTTT
-	TRBD2	TRBV5-1	TRBJ2-7	CASRPGTSGSAYEQYF	TGCGCCAGCAGACCCGGGACTAGCGGGAGCGCGTACGAGCAGTACTTC
-	-	TRBV6-5	TRBJ2-1	CASSAARHKMSEQFF	TGTGCCAGCAGTGCGGCCCGCCATAAAATGTCTGAGCAGTTCTTC
-	TRBD1	TRBV5-1	TRBJ1-2	CASSLGQGVAYGYTF	TGCGCCAGCAGCTTGGGTCAGGGGGTAGCATATGGCTACACCTTC
once	TRBD2	TRBV7-8	TRBJ2-5	CASGRLAGGETQYF	TGTGCCAGCGGCCGCCTAGCGGGGGGGGAGACCCAGTACTTC
-	-	TRBV4-1	TRBJ2-5	CASSQDAPGRETQYF	TGCGCCAGCAGCCAAGACGCACCGGGGAGAGAGACCCAGTACTTC
once	TRBD1	TRBV5-1	TRBJ2-7	CASSLGQGPYEQYF	TGCGCCAGCAGCTTGGGACAGGGCCCCTACGAGCAGTACTTC
-	-	TRBV30	TRBJ2-7	CAWGSGIVEQYF	TGTGCCTGGGGCTCGGGCATCGTTGAGCAGTACTTC
-	-	TRBV4-2	TRBJ1-2	CASSQVRVDYGYTF	TGTGCCAGCAGCCAAGTAAGGGTAGACTATGGCTACACCTTC
-	-	TRBV6-1	TRBJ2-5	CATENTGYQETQYF	TGTGCCACGGAAAACACCGGGTACCAAGAGACCCAGTACTTC
-	-	TRBV27	TRBJ2-7	CASSSIGDSHYEQYF	TGTGCCAGCAGTTCGATAGGGGACTCCCACTACGAGCAGTACTTC
-	-	TRBV7-9	TRBJ1-2	CASSPAPEGYGYTF	TGTGCCAGCAGCCCAGCTCCGGAGGGGTATGGCTACACCTTC
-	-	TRBV19	TRBJ1-5	CARNGTSGDSLNQPQHF	TGTGCCAGGAACGGAACCTCAGGGGACTCTCTCAATCAGCCCCAGCATTTT
-	-	TRBV11-2	TRBJ1-1	CASNGEEAFF	TGTGCCAGCAATGGGGAAGAAGCTTTCTTT
few	-	TRBV2	TRBJ1-2	CASSVGQGGYGYTF	TGTGCCAGCAGTGTGGGGCAGGGAGGCTATGGCTACACCTTC
-	TRBD1	TRBV5-5	TRBJ2-7	CASSLAGTELYEQYF	TGTGCCAGCAGCTTGGCCGGGACAGAACTCTACGAGCAGTACTTC
-	TRBD1	TRBV11-1	TRBJ2-3	CASSLQGATDTQYF	TGTGCCAGCAGCTTACAGGGGGCCACAGATACGCAGTATTTT
-	-	TRBV9	TRBJ1-3	CASSSRGDTIYF	TGTGCCAGCAGCTCGAGGGGGGACACCATATATTTT
-	-	TRBV7-2	TRBJ1-5	CASSLRRGPDSNQPQHF	TGTGCCAGCAGCTTACGCAGGGGCCCCGATAGCAATCAGCCCCAGCATTTT
-	TRBD1	TRBV27	TRBJ1-5	CASSLGDRSNQPQHF	TGTGCCAGCAGTTTAGGGGACAGGAGCAATCAGCCCCAGCATTTT
-	-	TRBV9	TRBJ1-2	CASSVGTGDGYTF	TGTGCCAGCAGCGTAGGAACAGGTGATGGCTACACCTTC
-	-	TRBV9	TRBJ1-3	CASSPDRTGNTIYF	TGTGCCAGCAGCCCTGACAGGACTGGAAACACCATATATTTT
-	-	TRBV7-6	TRBJ1-4	CASSLASGVTNEKLFF	TGTGCCAGCAGCTTAGCGTCAGGGGTAACTAATGAAAAACTGTTTTTT
-	-	TRBV4-1	TRBJ2-3	CASSDLRREYTDTQYF	TGCGCCAGCAGCGACTTACGAAGGGAATACACAGATACGCAGTATTTT
-	-	TRBV19	TRBJ1-3	CASSIGQGNTIYF	TGTGCCAGTAGTATCGGGCAGGGAAACACCATATATTTT
-	-	TRBV7-9	TRBJ2-7	CASGGTVSYEQYF	TGTGCCTCTGGGGGGACAGTCTCCTACGAGCAGTACTTC
-	-	TRBV7-6	TRBJ2-2	CASSLGSAFRELFF	TGTGCCAGCAGCTTAGGGTCAGCTTTTAGGGAGCTGTTTTTT
few	-	TRBV6-5	TRBJ1-2	CASSSLTRYGYTF	TGTGCCAGCAGTTCACTCACGAGATATGGCTACACCTTC
-	TRBD1	TRBV30	TRBJ1-2	CACRPWDRDNYGYTF	TGTGCCTGCCGGCCCTGGGACAGGGATAACTATGGCTACACCTTC
-	TRBD1	TRBV4-1	TRBJ1-6	CASSQPGQGLSSPLHF	TGCGCCAGCAGCCAGCCGGGACAGGGATTAAGTTCACCCCTCCACTTT
-	TRBD1	TRBV4-1	TRBJ2-5	CASSLSGTGGPETQYF	TGCGCCAGCAGCTTGAGCGGGACAGGGGGCCCAGAGACCCAGTACTTC
-	-	TRBV6-5	TRBJ2-7	CASREAPAYYEQYF	TGTGCCAGCCGAGAGGCACCAGCTTACTACGAGCAGTACTTC
-	-	TRBV19	TRBJ2-6	CASKVVEGVLTF	TGTGCCAGTAAGGTCGTGGAAGGTGTCCTGACTTTC
-	-	TRBV11-3	TRBJ2-7	CASSPAGTAGSYEQYF	TGTGCCAGCAGCCCGGCGGGGACAGCCGGCTCCTACGAGCAGTACTTC
few	TRBD1	TRBV4-3	TRBJ1-1	CASSLGTGVNTEAFF	TGCGCCAGCAGCCTTGGGACAGGAGTGAACACTGAAGCTTTCTTT
-	-	TRBV7-2	TRBJ1-2	CASSLAEVLTNGYTF	TGTGCCAGCAGCTTAGCGGAGGTCCTAACTAATGGCTACACCTTC
-	TRBD1	TRBV7-9	TRBJ1-1	CASSSNRDRARGSTEAFF	TGTGCCAGCAGCTCTAACCGGGACAGGGCCCGTGGTTCGACTGAAGCTTTCTTT
once	-	TRBV11-3	TRBJ2-3	CASSFRGASTDTQYF	TGTGCCAGCAGCTTCCGGGGGGCAAGCACAGATACGCAGTATTTT
-	-	TRBV14	TRBJ2-1	CASSQVAGAYNEQFF	TGTGCCAGCAGCCAAGTTGCGGGGGCATACAATGAGCAGTTCTTC
-	-	TRBV5-1	TRBJ1-6	CASSSTYNSPLHF	TGCGCCAGCAGCTCCACCTATAATTCACCCCTCCACTTT
-	TRBD1	TRBV19	TRBJ2-7	CAAGTGSYEQYF	TGTGCGGCAGGGACAGGGTCTTACGAGCAGTACTTC
once	TRBD2	TRBV4-3	TRBJ2-7	CASSLGTSGVYEQYF	TGCGCCAGCAGCCTCGGGACTAGCGGGGTGTACGAGCAGTACTTC
-	-	TRBV4-2	TRBJ1-6	CASSQEGQTNNSPLHF	TGTGCCAGCAGCCAAGAAGGACAAACGAATAATTCACCCCTCCACTTT
-	-	TRBV20-1	TRBJ1-1	CSARRTEAFF	TGCAGTGCTAGGCGGACTGAAGCTTTCTTT
-	TRBD1	TRBV7-2	TRBJ1-2	CASTHGATGAGSGGGGYTF	TGTGCCAGCACTCATGGGGCGACAGGGGCAGGCTCGGGCGGGGGTGGCTACACCTTC
-	-	TRBV4-2	TRBJ1-2	CASSQGGERIDGYTF	TGTGCCAGCAGCCAGGGGGGTGAGAGGATCGATGGCTACACCTTC
few	TRBD2	TRBV6-5	TRBJ2-1	CASSYSTSGAYNEQFF	TGTGCCAGCAGTTACTCGACTAGCGGGGCCTACAATGAGCAGTTCTTC
-	TRBD2	TRBV5-1	TRBJ2-5	CASSLEWTSGGKETQYF	TGCGCCAGCAGCTTGGAATGGACTAGCGGGGGGAAAGAGACCCAGTACTTC